The rows below give T cell receptor beta chains drawn from one sample of a study of PD-L1 blockade in urothelial cancer. Sequencing used immunoSEQ multiplex PCR; TCRdb keeps in-frame clones, though not all of them. This table holds approximately 80,000 clones, around 80% found once. The material sequenced was PBMCs, taken around atezolizumab (anti-PD-L1) treatment. Source of these receptors: a man between 65 and 79 years old with urothelial cancer. Each CDR3 is given without its conserved first and last residue. Clone size is shown for a subset of rows, as once, few, many or a class of expanded clone.

once | TRBJ2-6 | TRBV2 | ASSPLGLSSGANVLT
once | TRBJ2-3 | TRBV6-5 | ASSRGTPDTQY
. | TRBJ2-4 | TRBV29-1 | SVEDLAGYIQY
once | TRBJ1-2 | TRBV5-4 | ASSLRTGFGKDYGYT
. | TRBJ2-1 | TRBV2 | ASSEIVGSSGRAAYNEQF
. | TRBJ2-7 | TRBV9 | ASSPSGRALMDEQY
. | TRBJ2-1 | TRBV7-3 | ASSYSGREYNEQF
. | TRBJ2-4 | TRBV5-1 | ASSLNSQNIQY
once | TRBJ1-5 | TRBV5-8 | ASSPLLTGGNQPQH
. | TRBJ2-3 | TRBV7-9 | ASSLLASGDTDTQY
. | TRBJ1-5 | TRBV19 | ASRSDRAGNQPQH
medium-sized | TRBJ2-2 | TRBV5-1 | ASSLSGGQTGELF
. | TRBJ2-1 | TRBV4-2 | ASSQVGLHSYNEQF
. | TRBJ1-5 | TRBV7-8 | ASSLEAGPYSNQPQH
. | TRBJ2-1 | TRBV5-1 | ASSRTSGGPYNEQF
. | TRBJ2-7 | TRBV7-6 | ASSLGSDEQY
. | TRBJ1-5 | TRBV7-2 | ASSRTGAYQPQH
. | TRBJ2-2 | TRBV5-5 | ASSPKRGLGTGELF
. | TRBJ2-5 | TRBV11-3 | ASSFQREGGETQY
. | TRBJ2-5 | TRBV2 | ASSPREKETQY
once | TRBJ1-3 | TRBV5-1 | ASSLRSVNSGNTIY
. | TRBJ2-1 | TRBV11-2 | ASSRTDRVEQF
. | TRBJ2-7 | TRBV19 | ASSIRDTSYEQY
. | TRBJ2-1 | TRBV19 | ASSNTAGAPGEQF
. | TRBJ2-1 | TRBV7-9 | ASSPRTSGNYYNEQF
. | TRBJ2-2 | TRBV15 | ATSRDRDTGELF
. | TRBJ2-3 | TRBV5-1 | ASSGLADTQY
. | TRBJ1-2 | TRBV6-5 | ASSYSIRWAYGYT
once | TRBJ1-1 | TRBV7-8 | ASSLSRGNTEAF
. | TRBJ2-3 | TRBV6-1 | ASSVDREATDTQY
. | TRBJ2-7 | TRBV6-5 | ASSSGTGAGQY
. | TRBJ2-2 | TRBV5-1 | ASSPAGPGELF
. | TRBJ2-7 | TRBV27 | ASIARNYEQY
. | TRBJ2-1 | TRBV5-1 | ASSLLAGGTYNEQF
many | TRBJ1-1 | TRBV11-1 | ATRRGENTEAF
few | TRBJ2-1 | TRBV29-1 | SVPTSGAYNEQF
. | TRBJ1-2 | TRBV7-8 | ASSLGLGANYGYT
. | TRBJ2-7 | TRBV7-4 | ASSPSGGGYEQY
. | TRBJ2-7 | TRBV18 | ASSPRLAGVSAEQY
. | TRBJ2-5 | TRBV6-5 | ASSSTGAQETQY
few | TRBJ2-7 | TRBV6-1 | ASSEAQDISSYEQY
. | TRBJ2-5 | TRBV4-3 | ASSQGGGPYQETQY
. | TRBJ2-3 | TRBV6-5 | ASSQTGAETDTQY
. | TRBJ2-3 | TRBV29-1 | STDRTQVTDTQY
. | TRBJ1-3 | TRBV5-4 | ASSSSGYTASGNTIY
few | TRBJ2-3 | TRBV1 | TSSRPPGTSTDTQY
. | TRBJ2-1 | TRBV4-3 | ASSQEPAVHEQF
once | TRBJ2-1 | TRBV7-3 | ASSTSSGGGDEQF
. | TRBJ2-5 | TRBV6-6 | ASILAGEETQY
. | TRBJ2-1 | TRBV9 | ASSGVGRVSNEQF
. | TRBJ1-3 | TRBV5-1 | ASSLAATGVPGNTIY
. | TRBJ1-2 | TRBV7-2 | ASKRDAAYGYT
. | TRBJ2-7 | TRBV21-1 | ASSNRNPDRGQLRPNYEQY
few | TRBJ2-7 | TRBV19 | ASSIAMGRGGSYEQY
. | TRBJ2-1 | TRBV5-6 | ASSLPSGGNYEQF
once | TRBJ1-2 | TRBV14 | ASSQMTGGNYGYT
. | TRBJ2-7 | TRBV5-4 | ASSPPGGRESYEQY
once | TRBJ1-2 | TRBV7-9 | ASSQDRGQGYGYT
once | TRBJ1-4 | TRBV5-4 | ASSFGQGAGEKLF